Listed below are T cell receptor beta chains from one sample, sequenced in a study of blood T cell repertoires in COVID-19. Some clones are missing from TCRdb's copy, which holds only in-frame ones; the method was immunoSEQ multiplex PCR. The sample comprises under 300,000 clones, approximately 86% of which are singletons, and 0.75% to 1% rests with the top ten. The sequenced sample was PBMCs or T cells enriched from blood (not recorded which). The receptors come from a woman in her twenties or thirties who had recovered from COVID-19. Both conserved end residues are trimmed from each CDR3.

J gene | V gene | CDR3 protein
TRBJ2-7 | TRBV12-3/TRBV12-4 | ASRQGPSYEQY
TRBJ2-1 | TRBV24-1 | ATSDLPIGTVIRKQF
TRBJ1-1 | TRBV27 | ASSSTGVNTEAF
TRBJ2-7 | TRBV28 | ASSPHEAGGWVD
TRBJ2-3 | TRBV19 | ASSVLWTSTDTQY
TRBJ1-2 | TRBV19 | ASSQGAGNGYT
TRBJ1-5 | TRBV28 | ASRQGYSNQPQH
TRBJ2-7 | TRBV11-3 | ASSFPGAEYEQY
TRBJ1-1 | TRBV7-2 | ASSHDSTTEAF
TRBJ2-7 | TRBV4-1 | ASSHNPGLAGGTEQY
TRBJ1-4 | TRBV19 | ASRNRGRIEKLF
TRBJ1-1 | TRBV27 | ASSWTGPNTEAF
TRBJ2-1 | TRBV5-6 | ASSLDGTGSHNEQF
TRBJ2-1 | TRBV7-2 | ASSPRGAASGGLGQF
TRBJ2-3 | TRBV5-4 | ASSLGPSGLTDTQY
TRBJ2-7 | TRBV11-2 | ASSLVWEASRYEQY
TRBJ2-3 | TRBV10-2 | ASSESDSHFTDTQY
TRBJ2-5 | TRBV7-2 | ASRFSGGPNQETQY
TRBJ2-1 | TRBV28 | ASSLYLQWETSGRASDNEQF
TRBJ2-1 | TRBV4-1 | ASSQDGLAHEQF
TRBJ2-1 | TRBV10-3 | AISLGGTRVNEQF
TRBJ1-1 | TRBV9 | ASSVGGVNEAF
TRBJ1-1 | TRBV27 | ASKVGSFSQHTEAF
TRBJ1-1 | TRBV5-4 | ASSLVGGSEAF
TRBJ2-2 | TRBV18 | ASSQGGTGELF
TRBJ1-2 | TRBV14 | ASSQEGLAYGYT
TRBJ2-7 | TRBV4-2 | ASSQVLSRGQNYEQY